Below are 24 T cell receptor beta chains sequenced from a single sample in a study of T cells after yellow fever vaccination. TCRdb used MiXCR to reprocess the 5' RACE reads, holding one entry per CDR3 protein. The table has roughly 310,000 distinct CDR3 sequences, 8.7% seen once. Sequencing was performed on PBMCs, taken on the day of the first yellow fever vaccination. The receptors come from a man younger than 35 who received the YFV17D yellow fever vaccine.

The chain carries TRBV12-5 and TRBJ2-7; no clear D gene. Germline V gene data show CDR1 as LGHNT and CDR2 as FRNRAP. The CDR3 totals 14 residues. The V end lost 1 base, the J end lost 3 bases, and 10 bases lay between the germline ends. The CDR3 DNA reads as TGTGCTAGTGGTTTGGAAGTCGGCGACTACGAGCAGTACGTC. This codes for CASGLEVGDYEQYV.

The chain employs TRBV18 and TRBJ1-5; D may be TRBD1 (6 bases). The CDR3 is 16 residues long. V lost 6 bases and J lost 4, with 19 bases in between. Germline CDR1 KGHSH, CDR2 LQKENI. CDR3 residues: CASSAGGWGRNQPQHF. In DNA, the CDR3 is TGTGCCAGCTCGGCGGGGGGCTGGGGTAGGAATCAGCCCCAGCATTTT.

The V gene is TRBV9, the J gene TRBJ2-2, with TRBD2 matching 7 bases. The CDR3 has 15 amino acids. Germline values: CDR1 SGDLS, CDR2 YYNGEE. V gave up 4 bases and J gave up 3 bases; unmatched junction bases: 6. Here the CDR3 DNA reads TGTGCCAGCAGCCCACGCGGGGGAGACACCGGGGAGCTGTTTTTT. Its protein product is CASSPRGGDTGELFF.

This chain connects TRBV5-4 to TRBJ1-4; no reliable D call. The CDR3 totals 14 residues. Germline lookup yields CDR1 SGHNT and CDR2 YYREEE (reference sequence). Deletions cut 2 bases from V and 3 bases from J, with 8 bases between. This CDR3 reads CASSLDGPNEKLFF. CDR3 coding DNA: TGTGCCAGCAGCTTAGACGGACCTAATGAAAAACTGTTTTTT.

This clonotype occurred a few times. The chain is built from TRBV5-4 and TRBJ2-3; 15 nucleotides agree with TRBD2. This CDR3 is 16 amino acids long. The germline V gene has CDR1 SGHNT and CDR2 YYREEE (reference sequence). J lost 6 bases, V lost 2 bases, and 4 bases had no gene match. As DNA, the CDR3 is TGTGCCAGCAGCTTCGGGACTAGCGGGGGGCCCGATACGCAGTATTTT. Amino acids: CASSFGTSGGPDTQYF.

A note on this clonotype: One end of the junction is discordant with germline, which a read error may explain. The rearrangement uses TRBV5-1 and TRBJ2-6; D is ambiguous. This CDR3 has 15 residues. The V gene's germline CDR1 is SGHRS and CDR2 YFSETQ. The CDR3, as DNA: TGTGCCAGCAGCTTATTGAGCTCTGGGGCCAACGTCCTGACTTTC. It codes for CASSLLSSGANVLTF.

This clonotype appeared a few times. The chain carries TRBV4-1 and TRBJ2-5, with TRBD2 matching 7 bases. V lost 4 bases and J lost 0; bases outside the gene matches: 11. Germline V gene lookup returns CDR1 MGHRA and CDR2 YSYEKL. The CDR3 contains 17 residues. The CDR3 spells CASSPRDLRGYQETQYF. In nucleotides, the CDR3 is TGCGCCAGCAGCCCCCGCGACTTGCGGGGGTACCAAGAGACCCAGTACTTC.

This clonotype showed up just a few times. The gene calls are TRBV7-2 and TRBJ1-6; 8 positions match TRBD1. Germline trimming cut 2 bases from V and 14 bases from J; bases unmatched to any gene: 5. Germline V gene data show CDR1 as SGHTA and CDR2 as FQGNSA. The CDR3 consists of 13 residues. CDR3 region: CASSLPTGDTLHF. DNA of the CDR3: TGTGCCAGCAGCTTACCGACAGGGGACACCCTCCACTTT.

V is TRBV19 and J is TRBJ2-2, with TRBD1 as a possible D gene (6 bases). This CDR3 region has 16 residues. V was cut by 1 base and J by 8 bases, with 17 bases left in between. The germline CDR1 and CDR2 sequences are LNHDA and SQIVND (reference sequence). CDR3 amino acids: CASSIVGARIKGELFF. The CDR3 DNA follows: TGTGCCAGTAGTATAGTGGGGGCTAGGATCAAAGGGGAGCTGTTTTTT.

This clonotype was counted a few times. The chain recombines TRBV5-1 with TRBJ2-7; D is perhaps TRBD1 or TRBD2 (5 bases each). V was cut by 1 base and J by 6 bases, with 8 bases left in between. This CDR3 contains 12 residues. Germline V lookup: CDR1 SGHRS, CDR2 YFSETQ. The CDR3 sequence is CASSLRGAEQYF. In DNA, the CDR3 is TGCGCCAGCAGCTTGAGAGGGGCCGAGCAGTACTTC.

In this sample, this clonotype turned up many times. This sequence joins TRBV4-3 and TRBJ2-7; TRBD1 might be the D (5 bases). Germline V gene sequence: CDR1 LGHNA, CDR2 YSLEER. The CDR3 loop spans 17 amino acids. Trimming left V 0 bases short and J 6 bases short, with 21 bases between. CDR3 nucleotides: TGCGCCAGCAGCCAAGATCTGTATTCAGGGCCCCAATCCGAGCAGTACTTC. Its protein is CASSQDLYSGPQSEQYF.

This clonotype was counted ten times or more. The chain recombines TRBV9 with TRBJ2-3; D gene unclear. V lost 4 bases, J lost 3 bases, and 12 bases lay in between. Looked up from germline, CDR1 is SGDLS and CDR2 is YYNGEE. The CDR3 consists of 14 residues. The CDR3 protein is CASSSGYRTDTQYF. CDR3 DNA sequence: TGTGCCAGCAGCTCCGGGTATCGAACAGATACGCAGTATTTT. Full variable domain (outside the CDR3, taken from reference TRBV9 and TRBJ2-3): DSGVTQTPKHLITATGQRVTLRCSPRSGDLSVYWYQQSLDQGLQFLIQYYNGEERAKGNILERFSAQQFPDLHSELNLSSLELGDSALYFCASSSGYRTDTQYFGPGTRLTVL.

The chain links TRBV5-6 to TRBJ2-1; 7 bases are a match to TRBD2. J gave up 7 bases and V 0 bases, and 13 bases lay outside the gene matches. The germline V gene has CDR1 SGHDT and CDR2 YYEEEE. The CDR3 is 17 residues long. The chain's CDR3 is CASSLALVGLVINEQFF. Here the CDR3 DNA reads TGTGCCAGCAGCTTGGCTTTGGTCGGACTAGTCATAAATGAGCAGTTCTTC.

This clonotype has only a few counts. The chain couples TRBV29-1 to TRBJ2-3; D might be TRBD2 (7 bases). Germline V gene sequence: CDR1 SQVTM, CDR2 ANQGSEA. This CDR3 region has 15 residues. The germline V and J ends were trimmed by 4 bases and 2 bases, with 16 bases remaining between them. CDR3 amino acids: CSVGIGGLSTDTQYF. CDR3 DNA: TGCAGCGTTGGGATCGGGGGGCTATCCACAGATACGCAGTATTTT.

The chain combines TRBV4-3 with TRBJ1-4; TRBD1 matches at 7 bases. Germline V lookup: CDR1 LGHNA, CDR2 YSLEER. With 0 bases clipped from V and 4 bases from J, the junction kept 17 bases outside the gene matches. This CDR3 contains 20 residues. CDR3 in DNA: TGCGCCAGCAGCCAAGATCTCCTTCAGGGGGGGTGGGCCAATAATGAAAAACTGTTTTTT. Amino acids: CASSQDLLQGGWANNEKLFF.

This chain links TRBV5-5 with TRBJ1-5; 10 nucleotides align to TRBD1. This CDR3 spans 15 amino acids. V lost 3 bases, J lost 6 bases, and 6 bases stayed unmatched. Germline CDR1 SGHKS, CDR2 YYEKEE (reference sequence). The CDR3 coding sequence is TGTGCCAGCAGCTGGGGGACAGGGGTACGTCAGCCCCAGCATTTT. Translating gives CASSWGTGVRQPQHF.

This clonotype appeared a few times. The chain has TRBV6-5 and TRBJ1-4, with TRBD1 identical over 7 bases. There are 16 residues in the CDR3. J gave up 5 bases and V 0 bases, and 6 bases lay outside the gene matches. Germline CDR1 MNHEY, CDR2 SVGAGI. The CDR3 region is CASSYSQGVANEKLFF. In DNA form, the CDR3 reads TGTGCCAGCAGTTACTCGCAGGGGGTGGCGAATGAAAAACTGTTTTTT.

This clonotype was seen many times. Relative to the germline gene, one junction end is altered; a read error may explain this. The rearrangement links TRBV12-3 or TRBV12-4 to TRBJ1-1; D uncertain. CDR3 length: 16 amino acids. CDR3 residues: CTSSFTVGRSNTEAFF. In DNA form, the CDR3 reads TGTACCAGCAGTTTTACCGTGGGTAGGTCAAACACTGAAGCTTTCTTT.

This clonotype was seen at least ten times. The junction and the germline gene differ at one end; a read error may be behind it. The chain links TRBV5-1 to TRBJ1-1, with a possible D match to TRBD1 (5 bases). The CDR3 loop spans 12 amino acids. Per germline, CDR1 SGHRS and CDR2 YFSETQ. The CDR3 nucleotides are TGTGCCAGCAGTTTGGGGGACACTGAAGCTTTCTTT. It specifies CASSLGDTEAFF.

This clonotype has just a few counts. V and J are TRBV4-1 and TRBJ2-3; D is perhaps TRBD1 or TRBD2 (5 bases each). V was cut by 9 bases and J by 2 bases, with 12 bases left in between. Germline V CDR1 and CDR2: MGHRA, YSYEKL. The CDR3 has 13 residues. CDR3 nucleotides: TGCGCCAGTGGGGACGGCTTCACAGATACGCAGTATTTT. This encodes CASGDGFTDTQYF.

This clonotype was recorded at least ten times. CDR3: CASSLTQETQYF. CDR3 bases: TGTGCCAGCAGCTTGACCCAAGAGACCCAGTACTTC. The chain has TRBV7-9 and TRBJ2-5; D ambiguous. V lost 3 bases and J 1 base, leaving 3 bases between the germline ends. This CDR3 is 12 amino acids long. Germline V CDR1 and CDR2: SEHNR, FQNEAQ (reference sequence).

The sample holds a few counts of this clonotype. The chain joins TRBV20-1 to TRBJ2-7; 8 positions agree with TRBD2. The germline gives CDR1 DFQATT, CDR2 SNEGSKA (reference sequence). V lost 4 bases to trimming and J lost 3 bases; unmatched junction nucleotides: 8. This CDR3 region has 14 residues. CDR3 sequence: CSATPGGVVYEQYF. The CDR3, as DNA: TGCAGTGCTACCCCGGGGGGGGTAGTCTACGAGCAGTACTTC.

In this sample, this clonotype turned up many times. This chain uses TRBV5-4 with TRBJ2-7; tentative D call: TRBD2 (6 bases). Germline V CDR1 and CDR2: SGHNT, YYREEE (reference sequence). This CDR3 spans 14 amino acids. Trimming stripped 4 bases from V and 4 bases from J, with 15 bases between. In nucleotides, the CDR3 is TGTGCCAGCAGCCTAGAGCGGGCCGATTACGAGCAGTACTTC. This gives the protein CASSLERADYEQYF.

This clonotype was observed a handful of times. This rearrangement joins TRBV9 to TRBJ2-1, with D tentatively TRBD1 (5 bases). V was trimmed by 1 base and J by 6 bases, leaving 14 bases between them. CDR3 length equals 15 residues. Germline CDR1 reads SGDLS; CDR2 reads YYNGEE. The CDR3 region is CASSVSQGVSNEQFF. CDR3 DNA sequence: TGTGCCAGCAGCGTAAGCCAGGGTGTCTCCAATGAGCAGTTCTTC.